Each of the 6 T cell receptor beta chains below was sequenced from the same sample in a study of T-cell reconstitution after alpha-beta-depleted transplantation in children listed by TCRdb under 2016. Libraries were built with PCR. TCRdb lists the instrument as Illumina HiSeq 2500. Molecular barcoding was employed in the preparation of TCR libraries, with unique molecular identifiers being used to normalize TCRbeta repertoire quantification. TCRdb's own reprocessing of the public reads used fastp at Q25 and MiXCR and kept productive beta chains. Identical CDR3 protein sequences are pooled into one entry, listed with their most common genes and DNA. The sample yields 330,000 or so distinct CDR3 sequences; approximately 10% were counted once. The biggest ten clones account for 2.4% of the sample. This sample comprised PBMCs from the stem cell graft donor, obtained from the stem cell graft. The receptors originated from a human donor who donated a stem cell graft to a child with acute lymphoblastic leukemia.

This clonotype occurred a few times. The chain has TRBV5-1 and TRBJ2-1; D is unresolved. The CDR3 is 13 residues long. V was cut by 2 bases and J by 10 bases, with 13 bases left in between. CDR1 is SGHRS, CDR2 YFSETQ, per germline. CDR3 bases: TGCGCCAGCAGCTTAGTCGGAGCAGGCGAGCAGTTCTTC. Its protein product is CASSLVGAGEQFF.

The CDR3 here is CASSLTLGGADTQYF. CDR3 nucleotides: TGTGCCAGCAGCTTAACCCTAGGGGGAGCAGATACGCAGTATTTT. The rearrangement links TRBV7-3 to TRBJ2-3; weak D call: TRBD1 (6 bases). The CDR3 length is 15 residues. Germline V gene lookup returns CDR1 SGHTA and CDR2 FQGTGA. The germline V and J ends were trimmed by 0 bases and 4 bases, with 11 bases remaining between them.

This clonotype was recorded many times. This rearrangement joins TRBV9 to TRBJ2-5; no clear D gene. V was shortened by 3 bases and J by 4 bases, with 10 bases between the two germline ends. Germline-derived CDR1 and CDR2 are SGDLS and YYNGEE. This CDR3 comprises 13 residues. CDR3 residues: CASSAPGSETQYF. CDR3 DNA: TGTGCCAGCAGCGCACCGGGTTCAGAGACCCAGTACTTC.

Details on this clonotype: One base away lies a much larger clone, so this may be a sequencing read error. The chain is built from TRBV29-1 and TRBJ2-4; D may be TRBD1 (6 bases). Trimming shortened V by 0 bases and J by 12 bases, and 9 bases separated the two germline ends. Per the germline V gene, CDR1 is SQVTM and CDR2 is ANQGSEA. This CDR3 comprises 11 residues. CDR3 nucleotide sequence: TGCAGCGTTGAAGAGAAGGACAGTCAGTACTTC. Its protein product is CSVEEKDSQYF.

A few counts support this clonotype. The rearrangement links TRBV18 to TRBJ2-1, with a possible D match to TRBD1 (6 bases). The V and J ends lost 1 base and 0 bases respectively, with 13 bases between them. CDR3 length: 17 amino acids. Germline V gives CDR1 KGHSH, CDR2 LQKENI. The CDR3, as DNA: TGTGCCAGCTCACCACTGGACAGCTATAGCTCCTACAATGAGCAGTTCTTC. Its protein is CASSPLDSYSSYNEQFF.

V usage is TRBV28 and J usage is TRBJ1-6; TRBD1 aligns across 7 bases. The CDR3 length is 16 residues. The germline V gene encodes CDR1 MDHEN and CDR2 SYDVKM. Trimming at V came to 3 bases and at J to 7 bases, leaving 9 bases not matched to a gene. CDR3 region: CASSLVQGVQNSPLHF. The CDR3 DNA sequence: TGTGCCAGCAGTTTGGTCCAGGGGGTACAGAATTCACCCCTCCACTTT. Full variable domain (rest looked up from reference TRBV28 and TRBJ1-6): DVKVTQSSRYLVKRTGEKVFLECVQDMDHENMFWYRQDPGLGLRLIYFSYDVKMKEKGDIPEGYSVSREKKERFSLILESASTNQTSMYLCASSLVQGVQNSPLHFGNGTRLTVT.